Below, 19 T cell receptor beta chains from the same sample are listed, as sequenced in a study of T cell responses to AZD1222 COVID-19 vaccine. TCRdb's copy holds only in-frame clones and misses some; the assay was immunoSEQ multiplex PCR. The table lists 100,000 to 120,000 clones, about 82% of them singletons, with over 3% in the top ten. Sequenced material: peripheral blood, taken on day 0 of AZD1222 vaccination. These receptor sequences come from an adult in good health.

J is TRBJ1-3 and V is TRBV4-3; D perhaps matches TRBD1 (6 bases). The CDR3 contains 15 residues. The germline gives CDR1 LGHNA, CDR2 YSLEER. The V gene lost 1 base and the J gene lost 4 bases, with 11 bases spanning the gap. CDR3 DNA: TGCGCCAGCAGCCAAGGTAGGACAGCCGGAAACACCATATATTTT. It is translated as CASSQGRTAGNTIYF.

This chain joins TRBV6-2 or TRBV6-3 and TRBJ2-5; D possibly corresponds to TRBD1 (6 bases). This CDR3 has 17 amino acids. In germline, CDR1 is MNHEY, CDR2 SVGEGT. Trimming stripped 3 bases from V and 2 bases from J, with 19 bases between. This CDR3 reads CASSYGVKQGLQETQYF. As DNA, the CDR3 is TGTGCCAGCAGTTATGGGGTAAAACAGGGCCTACAAGAGACCCAGTACTTC.

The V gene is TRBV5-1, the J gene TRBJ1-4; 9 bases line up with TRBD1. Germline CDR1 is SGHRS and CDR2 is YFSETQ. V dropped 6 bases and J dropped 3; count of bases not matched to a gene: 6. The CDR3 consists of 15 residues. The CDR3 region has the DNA TGCGCCAGCAAACAGGGGGCTGGGGCTAATGAAAAACTGTTTTTT. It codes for CASKQGAGANEKLFF. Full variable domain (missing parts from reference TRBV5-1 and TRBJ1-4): KAGVTQTPRYLIKTRGQQVTLSCSPISGHRSVSWYQQTPGQGLQFLFEYFSETQRNKGNFPGRFSGRQFSNSRSEMNVSTLELGDSALYLCASKQGAGANEKLFFGSGTQLSVL.

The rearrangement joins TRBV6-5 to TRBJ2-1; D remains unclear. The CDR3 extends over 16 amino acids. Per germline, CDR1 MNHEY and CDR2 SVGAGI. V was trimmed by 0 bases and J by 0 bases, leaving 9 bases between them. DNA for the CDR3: TGTGCCAGCAGTTACTCGAATCGCGGCTCCTACAATGAGCAGTTCTTC. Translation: CASSYSNRGSYNEQFF.

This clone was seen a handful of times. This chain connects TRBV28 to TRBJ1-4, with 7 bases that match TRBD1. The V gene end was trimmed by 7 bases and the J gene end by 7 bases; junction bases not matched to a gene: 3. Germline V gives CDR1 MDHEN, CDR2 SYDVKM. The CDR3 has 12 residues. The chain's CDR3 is CASTQGGEKLFF. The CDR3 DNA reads TGTGCCAGCACTCAGGGGGGTGAAAAACTGTTTTTT.

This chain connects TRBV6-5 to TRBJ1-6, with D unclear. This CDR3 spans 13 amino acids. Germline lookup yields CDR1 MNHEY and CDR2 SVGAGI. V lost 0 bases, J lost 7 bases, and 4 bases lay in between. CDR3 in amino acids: CASSYSTNSPLHF. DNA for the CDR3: TGTGCCAGCAGTTACTCGACGAATTCACCCCTCCACTTT.

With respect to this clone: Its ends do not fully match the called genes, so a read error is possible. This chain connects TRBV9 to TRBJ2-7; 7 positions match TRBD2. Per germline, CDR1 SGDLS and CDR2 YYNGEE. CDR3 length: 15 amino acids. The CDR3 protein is CASSVEAGTTYGQYF. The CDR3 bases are TGTGCCAGCAGCGTAGAGGCCGGGACTACTTACGGGCAGTACTTC. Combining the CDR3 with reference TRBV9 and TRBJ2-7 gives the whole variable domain DSGVTQTPKHLITATGQRVTLRCSPRSGDLSVYWYQQSLDQGLQFLIQYYNGEERAKGNILERFSAQQFPDLHSELNLSSLELGDSALYFCASSVEAGTTYGQYFGPGTRLTVT.

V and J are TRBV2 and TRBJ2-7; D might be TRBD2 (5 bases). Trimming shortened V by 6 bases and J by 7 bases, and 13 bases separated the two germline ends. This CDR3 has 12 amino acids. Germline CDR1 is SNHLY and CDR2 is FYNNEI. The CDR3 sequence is CASRDLSGEQYF. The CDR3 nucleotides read TGTGCCAGCAGGGACCTGTCGGGGGAGCAGTACTTC.

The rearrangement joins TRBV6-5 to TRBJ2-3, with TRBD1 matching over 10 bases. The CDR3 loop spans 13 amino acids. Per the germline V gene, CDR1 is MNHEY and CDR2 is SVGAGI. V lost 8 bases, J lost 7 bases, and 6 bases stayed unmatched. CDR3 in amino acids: CASGDRGVNTQYF. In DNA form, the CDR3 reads TGTGCCAGCGGGGACAGGGGAGTGAATACGCAGTATTTT.

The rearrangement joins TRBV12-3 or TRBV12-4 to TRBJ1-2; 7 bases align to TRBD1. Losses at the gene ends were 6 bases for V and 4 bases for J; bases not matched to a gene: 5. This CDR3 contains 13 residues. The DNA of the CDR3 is TGTGCCAGCAGGCGACAGGGAAGCTATGGCTACACCTTC. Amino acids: CASRRQGSYGYTF.

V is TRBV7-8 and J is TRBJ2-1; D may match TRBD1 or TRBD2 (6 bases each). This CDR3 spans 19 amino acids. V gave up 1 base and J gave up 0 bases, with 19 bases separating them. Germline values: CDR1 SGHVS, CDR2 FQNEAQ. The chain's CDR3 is CASSLERGVGLSSYNEQFF. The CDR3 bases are TGTGCCAGCAGCTTAGAGAGGGGGGTAGGCCTGAGCTCCTACAATGAGCAGTTCTTC. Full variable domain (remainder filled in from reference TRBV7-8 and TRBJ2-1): GAGVSQSPRYKVAKRGQDVALRCDPISGHVSLFWYQQALGQGPEFLTYFQNEAQLDKSGLPSDRFFAERPEGSVSTLKIQRTQQEDSAVYLCASSLERGVGLSSYNEQFFGPGTRLTVL.

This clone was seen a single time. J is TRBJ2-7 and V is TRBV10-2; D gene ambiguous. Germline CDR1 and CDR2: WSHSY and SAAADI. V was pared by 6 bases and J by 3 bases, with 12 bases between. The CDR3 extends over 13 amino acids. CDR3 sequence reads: CASRGFADYEQYF. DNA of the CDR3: TGCGCCAGCAGGGGGTTTGCGGACTACGAGCAGTACTTC.

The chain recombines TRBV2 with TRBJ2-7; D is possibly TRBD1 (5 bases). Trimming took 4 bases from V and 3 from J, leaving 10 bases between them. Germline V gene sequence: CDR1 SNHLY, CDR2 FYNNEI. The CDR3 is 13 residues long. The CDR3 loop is CASSGQPNYEQYF. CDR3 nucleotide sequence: TGTGCCAGCAGTGGACAGCCAAACTACGAGCAGTACTTC.

CDR3 residues: CAWSVPRRANYGYTF. The CDR3 nucleotides read TGTGCCTGGAGTGTTCCCAGGCGAGCTAACTATGGCTACACCTTC. The chain uses TRBV30 and TRBJ1-2, with unresolved D. The germline gives CDR1 GTSNPN, CDR2 SVGIG (reference sequence). This CDR3 is 15 amino acids long. The V end lost 0 bases, the J end lost 0 bases, and 11 bases lay between the germline ends.

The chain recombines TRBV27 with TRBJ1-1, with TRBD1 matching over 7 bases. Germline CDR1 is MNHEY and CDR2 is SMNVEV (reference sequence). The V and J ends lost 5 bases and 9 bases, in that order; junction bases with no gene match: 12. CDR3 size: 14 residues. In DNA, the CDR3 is TGTGCCAGCAGTGGGGAAAAGGGGGCCTTTAAAGCTTTCTTT. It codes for CASSGEKGAFKAFF.

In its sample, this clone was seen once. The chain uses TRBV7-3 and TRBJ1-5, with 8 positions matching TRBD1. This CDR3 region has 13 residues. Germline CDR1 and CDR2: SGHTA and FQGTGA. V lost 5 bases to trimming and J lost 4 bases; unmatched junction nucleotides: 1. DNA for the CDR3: TGTGCCAGCAGCCGACAGGGGAATCAGCCCCAGCATTTT. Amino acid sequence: CASSRQGNQPQHF.

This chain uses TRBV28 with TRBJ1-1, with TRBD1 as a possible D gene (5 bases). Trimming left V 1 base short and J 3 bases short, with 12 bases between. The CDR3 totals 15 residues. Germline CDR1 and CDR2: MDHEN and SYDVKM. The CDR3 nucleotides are TGTGCCAGCAGTTTATTGGTGCAGGGAGACACTGAAGCTTTCTTT. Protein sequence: CASSLLVQGDTEAFF.

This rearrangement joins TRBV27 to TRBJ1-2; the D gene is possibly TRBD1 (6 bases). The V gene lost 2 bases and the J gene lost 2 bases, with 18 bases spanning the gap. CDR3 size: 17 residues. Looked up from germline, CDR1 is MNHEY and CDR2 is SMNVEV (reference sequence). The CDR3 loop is CASSLREGRGQNYGYTF. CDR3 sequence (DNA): TGTGCCAGCAGTTTAAGAGAGGGCAGGGGTCAGAACTATGGCTACACCTTC.

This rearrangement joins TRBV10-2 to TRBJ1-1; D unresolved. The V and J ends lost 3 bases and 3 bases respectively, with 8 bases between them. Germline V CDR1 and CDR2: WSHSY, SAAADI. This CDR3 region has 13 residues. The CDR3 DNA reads TGCGCCAGCAGTGATCAGGCCTACACTGAAGCTTTCTTT. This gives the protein CASSDQAYTEAFF.